This TCR beta chain was documented in a study of shared clonotypes between healthy human individuals. At the level of the study: Participating donors consisted of two women and a few men aged 18 to 49.

The CDR3 has 14 amino acids. Germline trimming cut 6 bases from V and 6 bases from J; bases unmatched to any gene: 9. The germline CDR1 and CDR2 sequences are SQVTM and ANQGSEA. Methods used by the authors: Junction-only sequences without quality scores came from ImmunoSEQ, so filtering differed. TCRdb's table, derived via immunoSEQ multiplex PCR, lists solely in-frame clones and lacks some. V and J calls and clone size are as listed in that table; D and trimming were resolved from the DNA. Altogether 2 million to 2.5 million clones are present, 85% to 95% being singletons, with the ten largest covering roughly 0.34%.

Source material: naive CD4+ T cells from PBMCs. Sample subset: CD45RA+ positively selected. The receptor's source is a young man in good health. Some clones in this sample may be carry-over from other donors' samples. The chain uses TRBV29-1 and TRBJ2-7; 12 bases are shared with TRBD1. CDR3 DNA sequence: TGCAGCGTGACCCGGGACAGGGGGCTGAGCGAGCAGTACTTC. Translating gives CSVTRDRGLSEQYF.